This T cell receptor beta chain was documented in a study of shared clonotypes between healthy human individuals. Study-level points and caveats: As a rule, naive subsets had a larger estimated richness than memory subsets. All-four-donor shared clonotypes had higher generation probabilities than non-shared clonotypes did. Naive CD4 clonotypes were shared across a handful of donors at around 5.4%.

How the authors handled the data: From ImmunoSEQ came sequences covering only the junction and carrying no quality scores, so filtering differed. Profiled with immunoSEQ multiplex PCR; TCRdb holds only in-frame clones, not every one. Clone size and the V and J calls come from that table; the DNA yielded D and trimming. The sample includes over a million clones, around 75% seen only once; the top ten take 1.5%. Worth noting for this clone: The target antigen is unknown.

Trimming cost V 7 bases and J 5 bases, with 14 bases left between them. Germline CDR1 SEHNR, CDR2 FQNEAQ (reference sequence). The CDR3 loop spans 14 amino acids. The sequence derives from a man aged 18 to 30 in good health. Sequencing input: memory CD4+ T cells sorted from blood. Indicated subset: CD45RA-negative fraction. This sequence joins TRBV7-9 and TRBJ2-2, with a weak D call TRBD1 (5 bases). CDR3 nucleotides: TGTGCCAGCATCCAGGGCGTCAGAACCGGGGAGCTGTTTTTT. Translating it yields CASIQGVRTGELFF.